This T cell receptor (beta chain) was profiled in a study of blood T cells in healthy people across ages (dated by TCRdb to the mid-2010s). Background for the entire study: In model experiments, template switching captured about one uniquely barcoded TCR beta cDNA molecule for every two T cells. Age-related changes in TCR beta repertoire diversity were measured in the study by deep sequencing normalized with unique cDNA molecular identifiers. Donors were grouped into four age groups: young (average approximately 16 years), middle-aged (under 40), aged (around 60) and long-lived (approximately 82). To avoid experimental bias, donors of different ages were distributed randomly across sequencing lanes. Two additional independent replicas of 1 million unique cDNA reads from the same blood draw were analyzed for two donors (one aged 18 to 30 and one aged 80 or older).

Receptor libraries were prepared by 5' RACE. Sequencer: Illumina HiSeq 2500. A second PCR of roughly 7 to 12 cycles was run with a J-beta primer mix and a sample-barcoded 5' primer. A unique molecular identifier was introduced onto each TCR beta cDNA molecule by a template-switch 5' adaptor carrying 12 random nucleotides. Each sample yielded at least 2.5 million CDR3-containing paired-end reads. First-strand cDNA synthesis was performed from all RNA using the Mint cDNA synthesis kit, with priming by a TRBC-specific oligonucleotide. Following uracil-DNA glycosylase treatment, all cDNA underwent a first 18-cycle PCR with the universal primers M1SS and BC2_uni_R. The original pipeline was this. Normalization of each sample was performed by random selection of 1 million high-quality reads, each carrying a distinct molecular identifier. Instead of being binned into consensus sequences, reads with shared molecular identifiers were discarded. MiTCR, set to a Q25 quality threshold and the strictest error-elimination algorithm, was used for CDR3 identification, clonotype clustering and error correction. A nonparametric unseen species model using Euler transformation provided a lower-bound estimate of total TCR beta diversity. In-frame beta chains were kept once TCRdb had trimmed the public reads at Q25 with fastp and called clones with MiXCR. Rows with a matching CDR3 protein are joined into one entry that keeps the most common DNA and genes. In this record, the V and J calls reflect TCRdb's handling and not the investigators' own analysis. This sample has about 1.1 million distinct CDR3 sequences in its table, and roughly two fifths of those were observed once. Around 12% of the sample rests with the top ten.

The paper as a whole reports these results and caveats: The CMV infection status of donors was not known, potentially confounding age-related changes in expanded clonotypes. There was a strong correlation between observed TCR beta diversity and the percentage of naive T cells measured by flow cytometry. Observed TCR beta diversity per million T cells fell roughly linearly with age, and a significant reduction was already apparent by age roughly 40. Total diversity estimates from one million sequenced T cells were considered lower bounds and underestimates. Because profiling used bulk unsorted PBMCs, naive and antigen-experienced compartments could not be compared conclusively. Compared with the aged group, the long-lived group had more naive CD4+ T cells, fewer expanded clones and increased TCR diversity, suggesting age selection.

Systemically healthy Caucasian individuals from Russia, around 38 in total and aged roughly 6 to 100 years, were included as donors. Ten milliliters of peripheral blood were drawn from each donor into EDTA-treated Vacutainer tubes. Ficoll-Paque density-gradient centrifugation was used to isolate PBMCs, with at least 6.5 million per sample. Trizol reagent was used to extract total RNA from PBMCs, with at least 6 micrograms per sample. The percentages of naive CD45RAhigh/CD27high T cells were determined by flow cytometry on a PBMC aliquot from every donor. The germline V gene (reference sequence) yields LGHDT for CDR1 and YNNKEL for CDR2. At the junction V is shortened by 6 bases and J by 8 bases; bases outside the gene matches: 7. From cysteine to phenylalanine, the CDR3 is 14 amino acids long. Left in the record is the CDR3 DNA by itself, 42 bases read in frame from the first base. In regard to this clonotype: Its specific antigen is unknown. Base qualities are not recorded, but no much larger clone differs from it by a single base.

The clonotype was recovered from a man between 18 and 35 years old in good health. The sample taken for sequencing was blood. The V and J genes are TRBV3-1 and TRBJ1-4; 9 central bases correspond to TRBD1. For the CDR3, the sequence is CASRSRTGVEKLFF. The sequenced DNA: TGTGCCAGCAGGAGCAGGACAGGGGTCGAAAAACTGTTTTTT.